This TCR beta chain was observed in a study of T cells in Graves' hyperthyroidism and ophthalmopathy. There were TCR beta CDR3 regions amplified from RNA transcripts. Researchers ran a first-round RT-PCR on the TCR CDR3 using the HTBI primer set. TCRdb reprocessed the multiplex PCR reads via MiXCR and lists one record per CDR3 protein. The sample includes hundreds of thousands of distinct CDR3 sequences, more than 15% of them seen just once. CDR3 length: 15 amino acids. With 3 bases removed from V and 3 bases from J, the gap between germline ends came to 12 bases. CDR1 and CDR2 (germline): SNHLY, FYNNEI. This clonotype was detected ten times or more. Hyperthyroidism had been newly diagnosed in patients aged 18 to 65, and its duration was under 2 months. It was 8 to 10 ml of fresh peripheral blood that supplied the PBMCs.

This chain uses TRBV2 with TRBJ2-1; perhaps D is TRBD1 or TRBD2 (5 bases each). The source material was blood. This clonotype originated in a young woman with Graves' hyperthyroidism. In nucleotides, the CDR3 is TGTGCCAGCAGTGAGGGGGAAGCGGACTACAATGAGCAGTTCTTC. This encodes CASSEGEADYNEQFF.